This TCR beta chain was identified during a study of blood T cell repertoires in COVID-19. Study information: Nucleic acid was either cDNA or gDNA, and it came from T cells, B-cell-depleted T cells, or PBMCs.

Here immunoSEQ multiplex PCR was the method, and the copy in TCRdb shows in-frame clones only, minus some. This sample carries under 350,000 clones, over 85% of them seen once, and the ten largest clones take roughly 2.6%. The sample taken for sequencing was PBMCs or T cells enriched from blood (not recorded which). The clonotype originates from a man aged 55 to 70 who had recovered from COVID-19.

The CDR3 bases are TGTGCCAGCTCACCTCGGGTTGAAGCTTTCTTT. Translating gives CASSPRVEAFF. The chain recombines TRBV18 with TRBJ1-1; D uncertain. The CDR3 consists of 11 residues. V gave up 3 bases and J gave up 7 bases, with 6 bases separating them. Germline assignment: CDR1 KGHSH and CDR2 LQKENI.